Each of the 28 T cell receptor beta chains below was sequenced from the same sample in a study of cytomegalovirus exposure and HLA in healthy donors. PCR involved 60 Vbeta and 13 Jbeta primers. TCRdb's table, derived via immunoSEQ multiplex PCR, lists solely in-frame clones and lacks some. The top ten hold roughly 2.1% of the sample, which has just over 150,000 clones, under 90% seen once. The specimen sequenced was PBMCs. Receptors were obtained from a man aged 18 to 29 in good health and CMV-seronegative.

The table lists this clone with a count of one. CDR3 sequence (DNA): TGTGCCAGCAGTTACTCTAGAGCGGGAGCCAAAAACATTCAGTACTTC. It specifies CASSYSRAGAKNIQYF. The chain uses TRBV6-5 and TRBJ2-4, with D possibly being TRBD2 (6 bases). CDR1 is MNHEY and CDR2 is SVGAGI in the germline V gene. Deletions cut 0 bases from V and 0 bases from J, with 9 bases between. The CDR3 length is 16 residues.

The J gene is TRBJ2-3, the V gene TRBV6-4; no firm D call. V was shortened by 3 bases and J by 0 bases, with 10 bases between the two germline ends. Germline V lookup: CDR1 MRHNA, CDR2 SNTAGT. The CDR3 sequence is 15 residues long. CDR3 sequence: CASSELGLSTDTQYF. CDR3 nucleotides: TGTGCCAGCAGTGAACTGGGCCTCAGCACAGATACGCAGTATTTT.

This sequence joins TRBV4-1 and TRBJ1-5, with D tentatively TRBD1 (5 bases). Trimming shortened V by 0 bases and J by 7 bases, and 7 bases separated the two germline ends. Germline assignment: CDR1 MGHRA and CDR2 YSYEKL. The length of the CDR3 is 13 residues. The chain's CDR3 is CASSQDRGQPQHF. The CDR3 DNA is TGCGCCAGCAGCCAAGATAGGGGACAGCCCCAGCATTTT.

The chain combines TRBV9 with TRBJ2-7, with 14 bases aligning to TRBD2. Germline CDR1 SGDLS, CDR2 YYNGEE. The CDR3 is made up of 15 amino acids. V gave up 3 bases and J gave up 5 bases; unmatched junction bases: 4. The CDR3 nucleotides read TGTGCCAGCAGCGCGGGGACTAGCGGGAGCCACGAGCAGTACTTC. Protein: CASSAGTSGSHEQYF.

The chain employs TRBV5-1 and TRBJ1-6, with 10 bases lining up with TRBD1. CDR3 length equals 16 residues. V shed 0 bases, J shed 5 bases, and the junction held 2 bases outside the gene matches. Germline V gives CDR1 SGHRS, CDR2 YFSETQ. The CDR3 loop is CASSLGGTGDNSPLHF. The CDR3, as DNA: TGCGCCAGCAGCTTGGGGGGGACAGGGGATAATTCACCCCTCCACTTT. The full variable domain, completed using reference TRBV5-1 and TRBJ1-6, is KAGVTQTPRYLIKTRGQQVTLSCSPISGHRSVSWYQQTPGQGLQFLFEYFSETQRNKGNFPGRFSGRQFSNSRSEMNVSTLELGDSALYLCASSLGGTGDNSPLHFGNGTRLTVT.

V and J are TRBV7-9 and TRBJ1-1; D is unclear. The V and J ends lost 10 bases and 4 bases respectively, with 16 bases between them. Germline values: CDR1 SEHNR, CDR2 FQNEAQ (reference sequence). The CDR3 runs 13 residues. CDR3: CATPNSFSTEAFF. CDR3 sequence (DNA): TGTGCCACCCCGAACAGCTTTTCCACTGAAGCTTTCTTT. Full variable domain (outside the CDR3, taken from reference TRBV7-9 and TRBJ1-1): DTGVSQNPRHKITKRGQNVTFRCDPISEHNRLYWYRQTLGQGPEFLTYFQNEAQLEKSRLLSDRFSAERPKGSFSTLEIQRTEQGDSAMYLCATPNSFSTEAFFGQGTRLTVV.

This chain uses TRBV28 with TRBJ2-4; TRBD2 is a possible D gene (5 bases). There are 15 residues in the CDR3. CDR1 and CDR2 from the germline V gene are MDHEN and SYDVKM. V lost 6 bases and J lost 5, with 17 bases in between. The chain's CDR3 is CASRLTGSRQNIQYF. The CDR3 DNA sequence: TGTGCCAGCAGGTTAACTGGGAGCAGGCAAAACATTCAGTACTTC.

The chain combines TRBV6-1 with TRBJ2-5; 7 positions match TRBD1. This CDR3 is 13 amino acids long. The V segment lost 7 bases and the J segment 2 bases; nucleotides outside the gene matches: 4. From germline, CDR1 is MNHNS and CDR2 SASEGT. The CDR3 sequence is CASIPTGQETQYF. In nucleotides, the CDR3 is TGTGCCAGCATCCCGACAGGGCAAGAGACCCAGTACTTC.

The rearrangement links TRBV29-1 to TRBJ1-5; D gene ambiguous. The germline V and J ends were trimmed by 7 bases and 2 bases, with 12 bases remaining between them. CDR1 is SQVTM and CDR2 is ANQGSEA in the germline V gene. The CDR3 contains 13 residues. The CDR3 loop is CSAGHGGNQPQHF. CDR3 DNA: TGCAGCGCTGGTCACGGTGGCAATCAGCCCCAGCATTTT. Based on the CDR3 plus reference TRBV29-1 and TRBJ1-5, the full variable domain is SAVISQKPSRDICQRGTSLTIQCQVDSQVTMMFWYRQQPGQSLTLIATANQGSEATYESGFVIDKFPISRPNLTFSTLTVSNMSPEDSSIYLCSAGHGGNQPQHFGDGTRLSIL.

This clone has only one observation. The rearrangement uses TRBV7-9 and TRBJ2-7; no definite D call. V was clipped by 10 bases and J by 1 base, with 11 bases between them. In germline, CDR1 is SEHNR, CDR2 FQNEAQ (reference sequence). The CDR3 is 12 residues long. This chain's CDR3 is CATGRVSYEQYF. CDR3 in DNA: TGTGCCACCGGCCGGGTTTCCTACGAGCAGTACTTC.

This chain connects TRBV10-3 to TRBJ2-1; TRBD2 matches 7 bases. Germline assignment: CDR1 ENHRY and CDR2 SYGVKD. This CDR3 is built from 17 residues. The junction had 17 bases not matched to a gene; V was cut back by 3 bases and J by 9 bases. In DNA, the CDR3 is TGTGCCATCAGTGATCCCCGAAGTGCAGGCAGGGAGGGTGAGCAGTTCTTC. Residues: CAISDPRSAGREGEQFF.

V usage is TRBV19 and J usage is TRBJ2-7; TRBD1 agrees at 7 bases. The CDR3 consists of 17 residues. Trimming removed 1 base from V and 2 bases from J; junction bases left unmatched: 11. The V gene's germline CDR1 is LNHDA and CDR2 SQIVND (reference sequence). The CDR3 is CASSIGQGGGRTYEQYF. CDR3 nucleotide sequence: TGTGCCAGTAGTATAGGACAGGGCGGCGGTCGTACCTACGAGCAGTACTTC.

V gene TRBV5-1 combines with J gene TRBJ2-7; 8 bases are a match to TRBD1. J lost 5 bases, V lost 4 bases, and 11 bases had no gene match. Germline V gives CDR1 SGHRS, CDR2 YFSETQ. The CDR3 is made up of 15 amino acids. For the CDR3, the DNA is TGCGCCAGCAGCATCGGACAGGGAGCTGTGGACGAGCAGTACTTC. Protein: CASSIGQGAVDEQYF.

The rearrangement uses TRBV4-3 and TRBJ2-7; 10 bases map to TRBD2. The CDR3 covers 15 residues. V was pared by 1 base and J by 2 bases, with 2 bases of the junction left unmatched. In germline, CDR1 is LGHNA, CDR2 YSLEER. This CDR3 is CASSQALAGAYEQYF. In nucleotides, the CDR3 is TGCGCCAGCAGCCAAGCCCTAGCGGGAGCCTACGAGCAGTACTTC.

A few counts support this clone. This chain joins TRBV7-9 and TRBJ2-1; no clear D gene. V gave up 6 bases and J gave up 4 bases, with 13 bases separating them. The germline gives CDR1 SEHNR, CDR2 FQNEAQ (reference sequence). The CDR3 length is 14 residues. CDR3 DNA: TGTGCCAGCAGACCAGGTCTCCCATACAATGAGCAGTTCTTC. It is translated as CASRPGLPYNEQFF.

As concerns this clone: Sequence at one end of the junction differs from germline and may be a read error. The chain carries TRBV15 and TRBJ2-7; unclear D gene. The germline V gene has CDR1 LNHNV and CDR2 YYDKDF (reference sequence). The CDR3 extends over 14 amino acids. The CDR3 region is CATSTLPRAYGQYF. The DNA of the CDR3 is TGTGCCACCAGCACTCTCCCTAGAGCCTACGGGCAGTACTTC.

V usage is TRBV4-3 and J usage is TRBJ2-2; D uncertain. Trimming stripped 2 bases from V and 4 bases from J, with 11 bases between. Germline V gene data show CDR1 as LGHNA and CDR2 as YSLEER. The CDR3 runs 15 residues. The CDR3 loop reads CASSQTLVSTGELFF. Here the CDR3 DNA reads TGCGCCAGCAGCCAAACCTTAGTGAGCACCGGGGAGCTGTTTTTT.

The CDR3 DNA sequence: TGTGCCAGCAGCTTAAGCCCTAGCGGGGGACCAGATACGCAGTATTTT. Its protein is CASSLSPSGGPDTQYF. J is TRBJ2-3 and V is TRBV7-2, with 10 nucleotides matching TRBD2. With 2 bases clipped from V and 4 bases from J, the junction kept 6 bases outside the gene matches. The CDR3 is made up of 16 amino acids. From germline, CDR1 is SGHTA and CDR2 FQGNSA.

As DNA, the CDR3 is TGCGCCAGCAGCCCCCTTTATTCCTACGAGCAGTACTTC. Encoded protein: CASSPLYSYEQYF. The J gene is TRBJ2-7, the V gene TRBV4-1; unclear D gene. The CDR3 has 13 amino acids. Trimming pared 4 bases from V and 1 base from J, leaving 8 bases between. CDR1 and CDR2 from the germline V gene are MGHRA and YSYEKL.

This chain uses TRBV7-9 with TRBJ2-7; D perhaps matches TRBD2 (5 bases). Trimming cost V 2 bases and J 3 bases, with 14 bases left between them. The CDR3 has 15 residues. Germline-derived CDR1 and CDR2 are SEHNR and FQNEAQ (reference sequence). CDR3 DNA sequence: TGTGCCAGCAGCTTACCCCGTGGTAGCGACTACGAGCAGTACTTC. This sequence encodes CASSLPRGSDYEQYF.

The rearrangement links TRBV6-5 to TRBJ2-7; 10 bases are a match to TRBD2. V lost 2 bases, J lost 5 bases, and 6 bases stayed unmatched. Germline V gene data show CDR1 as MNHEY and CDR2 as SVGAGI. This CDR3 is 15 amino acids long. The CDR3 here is CASSYVLAGNNEQYF. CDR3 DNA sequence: TGTGCCAGCAGTTACGTACTAGCGGGAAACAACGAGCAGTACTTC.

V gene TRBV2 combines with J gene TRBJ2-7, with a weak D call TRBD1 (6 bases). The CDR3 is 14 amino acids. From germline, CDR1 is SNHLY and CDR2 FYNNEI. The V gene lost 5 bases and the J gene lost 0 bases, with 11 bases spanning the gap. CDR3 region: CASSRDTISYEQYF. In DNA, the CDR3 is TGTGCCAGCAGTCGGGACACAATCTCCTACGAGCAGTACTTC.

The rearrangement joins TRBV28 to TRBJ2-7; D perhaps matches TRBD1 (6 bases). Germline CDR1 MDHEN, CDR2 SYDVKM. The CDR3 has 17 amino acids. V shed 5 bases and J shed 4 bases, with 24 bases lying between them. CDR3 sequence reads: CASSPLSYRVSGYEQYF. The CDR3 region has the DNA TGTGCCAGCAGTCCCCTTTCATACAGGGTGAGTGGGTACGAGCAGTACTTC.

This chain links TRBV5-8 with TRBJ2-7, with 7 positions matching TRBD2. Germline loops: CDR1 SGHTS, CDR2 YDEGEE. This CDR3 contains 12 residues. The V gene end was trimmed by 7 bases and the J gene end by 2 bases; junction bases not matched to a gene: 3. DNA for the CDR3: TGTGCCAGCGTCCGGGGGGCCTACGAGCAGTACTTC. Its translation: CASVRGAYEQYF.

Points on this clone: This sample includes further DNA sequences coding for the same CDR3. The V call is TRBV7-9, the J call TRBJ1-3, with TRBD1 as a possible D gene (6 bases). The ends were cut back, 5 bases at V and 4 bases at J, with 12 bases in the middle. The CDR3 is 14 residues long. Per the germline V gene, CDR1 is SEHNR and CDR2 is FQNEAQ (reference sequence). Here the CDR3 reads CASSPGATGNTIYF. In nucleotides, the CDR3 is TGTGCCAGCAGCCCAGGGGCTACCGGAAACACCATATATTTT.

CDR3 residues: CASSIQRGSTDTQYF. CDR3 DNA sequence: TGTGCCAGCAGCATCCAGCGGGGAAGCACAGATACGCAGTATTTT. The chain employs TRBV6-5 and TRBJ2-3; 7 nucleotides match TRBD2. The V gene's germline CDR1 is MNHEY and CDR2 SVGAGI. The CDR3 length is 15 residues. V dropped 6 bases and J dropped 0; count of bases not matched to a gene: 6.

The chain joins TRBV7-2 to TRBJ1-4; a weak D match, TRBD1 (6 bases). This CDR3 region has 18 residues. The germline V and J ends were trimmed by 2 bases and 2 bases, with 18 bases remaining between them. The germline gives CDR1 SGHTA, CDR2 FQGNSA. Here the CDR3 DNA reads TGTGCCAGCAGCTTAATAGTGTCTGGACAGCCGACTAATGAAAAACTGTTTTTT. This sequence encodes CASSLIVSGQPTNEKLFF.

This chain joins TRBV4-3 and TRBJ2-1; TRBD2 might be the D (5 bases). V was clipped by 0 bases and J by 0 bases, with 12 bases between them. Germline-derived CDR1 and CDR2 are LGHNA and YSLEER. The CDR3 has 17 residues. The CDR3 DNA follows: TGCGCCAGCAGCCAAGATGGACTTCTTAGCTCCTACAATGAGCAGTTCTTC. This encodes CASSQDGLLSSYNEQFF.